This T cell receptor beta chain was recovered during a study of cytomegalovirus exposure and HLA in healthy donors. PCR was performed using 60 Vbeta and 13 Jbeta primers. The data were produced by immunoSEQ multiplex PCR, yet TCRdb's version contains in-frame clones alone and is incomplete. The data show about 200,000 clones, about 13% seen once. This clone was seen a few times. This receptor was identified in a man aged 45-60 years in good health and CMV-seropositive. Source material: PBMCs.

This chain's CDR3 is CASSQDLAGTYNEQFF. As DNA, the CDR3 is TGTGCCAGCAGCCAAGATCTAGCGGGCACCTACAATGAGCAGTTCTTC. The J gene is TRBJ2-1, the V gene TRBV4-2, with 8 bases that match TRBD2. The CDR3 totals 16 residues. J lost 2 bases, V lost 0 bases, and 3 bases had no gene match. The germline gives CDR1 LGHNA, CDR2 YNFKEQ.